The 23 T cell receptor beta chains reported below all come from one sample, sequenced in a study of blood T cell repertoires in COVID-19. Method: immunoSEQ multiplex PCR; TCRdb's copy keeps in-frame clones and lacks some. The sample consists of 25,000 to 30,000 clones, 85% to 90% of them appearing once. Sequenced input: peripheral blood. These receptors all come from a man aged 60-69 years with acute or convalescent COVID-19.

This rearrangement joins TRBV14 to TRBJ2-4; TRBD1 aligns across 8 bases. The CDR3 runs 17 residues. With V trimmed by 3 bases and J by 0 bases, 7 bases remained unmatched. Looked up from germline, CDR1 is SGHDN and CDR2 is FVKESK. This chain's CDR3 is CASSQGQAPLAKNIQYF. CDR3 nucleotides: TGTGCCAGCAGCCAGGGACAGGCCCCCTTAGCCAAAAACATTCAGTACTTC.

The chain is built from TRBV10-3 and TRBJ2-3; D remains ambiguous. Between the trimmed V and J ends, which lost 2 bases and 3 bases, there was a span of 9 bases. CDR1 ENHRY and CDR2 SYGVKD come from the germline V gene. This CDR3 region has 14 residues. The CDR3 sequence is CAISERFGTDTQYF. For the CDR3, the DNA is TGTGCCATCAGTGAGCGATTCGGGACAGATACGCAGTATTTT.

The rearrangement uses TRBV2 and TRBJ1-1; D is uncertain. The germline V gene has CDR1 SNHLY and CDR2 FYNNEI. This CDR3 spans 14 amino acids. Trimming left V 1 base short and J 0 bases short, with 6 bases between. The CDR3 region has the DNA TGTGCCAGCAGTGAAGAACATCTGAACACTGAAGCTTTCTTT. Translation gives CASSEEHLNTEAFF.

This chain links TRBV19 with TRBJ2-1, with 7 bases identical to TRBD2. This CDR3 region has 16 residues. Germline V lookup: CDR1 LNHDA, CDR2 SQIVND (reference sequence). V dropped 4 bases and J dropped 2; count of bases not matched to a gene: 8. The CDR3 nucleotides are TGTGCCAGTAGTAGCCAGCGGGACGTCACCTACAATGAGCAGTTCTTC. It is translated as CASSSQRDVTYNEQFF.

CDR3 sequence: CASSLVVAGGGTQYF. As DNA, the CDR3 is TGTGCCAGCAGCTTGGTAGTAGCGGGGGGGGGTACGCAGTATTTT. The genes are TRBV5-4 and TRBJ2-3; 11 nucleotides agree with TRBD2. J gave up 8 bases and V 0 bases, and 5 bases lay outside the gene matches. CDR3 length: 15 residues. From germline, CDR1 is SGHNT and CDR2 YYREEE (reference sequence).

This clone was seen just once. This chain links TRBV5-1 with TRBJ1-1, with 9 bases matching TRBD1. The germline V gene encodes CDR1 SGHRS and CDR2 YFSETQ. J was trimmed by 0 bases and V by 0 bases; bases with no gene match: 3. CDR3 length: 16 amino acids. In nucleotides, the CDR3 is TGCGCCAGCAGCTTGGGGACAGGGGAAATGAACACTGAAGCTTTCTTT. Translation gives CASSLGTGEMNTEAFF.

Note on this clone: An end of the junction does not agree with germline; a read error may underlie this. The chain links TRBV7-7 to TRBJ2-2; the match to TRBD2 covers 7 bases. Germline values: CDR1 SSHAT, CDR2 FNYEAQ (reference sequence). The CDR3 runs 18 residues. CDR3 DNA sequence: TGTGCTAGCAGCTTACGTGGGGGGGAGTATTCTAACACCGGGGAGCTGTTTTTT. Protein product: CASSLRGGEYSNTGELFF.

The table lists this clone with a count of one. V gene TRBV27 combines with J gene TRBJ2-7; 9 nucleotides agree with TRBD2. The V and J ends lost 2 bases and 6 bases, in that order; junction bases with no gene match: 2. This CDR3 has 13 amino acids. The germline CDR1 and CDR2 sequences are MNHEY and SMNVEV (reference sequence). The CDR3 DNA is TGTGCCAGCAGTTTAAGGACTAGCGCCGAGCAGTACTTC. It yields the protein CASSLRTSAEQYF.

The gene calls are TRBV5-4 and TRBJ1-3; the D is unclear. This CDR3 contains 14 residues. Germline values: CDR1 SGHNT, CDR2 YYREEE (reference sequence). V lost 5 bases, J lost 1 base, and 10 bases lay in between. The CDR3 region has the DNA TGTGCCAGCAGTGAATGGGCATCTGGAAACACCATATATTTT. It yields the protein CASSEWASGNTIYF.

The V call is TRBV30, the J call TRBJ1-5, with 9 positions matching TRBD1. CDR3 length: 13 amino acids. Looked up from germline, CDR1 is GTSNPN and CDR2 is SVGIG (reference sequence). The ends lost 2 bases at V and 6 bases at J; junction bases unmatched: 2. The CDR3 spells CAWSHRGLQPQHF. The CDR3 DNA reads as TGTGCCTGGAGTCACAGGGGGCTTCAGCCCCAGCATTTT.

The V and J genes are TRBV6-1 and TRBJ1-2; the D gene is possibly TRBD1 (6 bases). V was pared by 2 bases and J by 1 base, with 8 bases between. This CDR3 has 14 amino acids. CDR1 is MNHNS and CDR2 is SASEGT in the germline V gene. The CDR3 DNA reads as TGTGCCAGCAGTGAAAGGGGGAGTAACTATGGCTACACCTTC. Its protein product is CASSERGSNYGYTF.

The rearrangement joins TRBV5-6 to TRBJ1-3, with D possibly matching TRBD1 (5 bases). V lost 5 bases and J lost 0, with 9 bases in between. Germline V gene data show CDR1 as SGHDT and CDR2 as YYEEEE. The CDR3 loop spans 14 amino acids. The CDR3 DNA reads as TGTGCCAGCAGTCTTACAGGCTCTGGAAACACCATATATTTT. It yields the protein CASSLTGSGNTIYF.

This clone was found once. The rearrangement links TRBV7-9 to TRBJ1-2; 7 nucleotides line up with TRBD1. Unmatched junction bases numbered 6, after V lost 4 bases and J lost 1 base. This CDR3 spans 15 amino acids. Germline CDR1 SEHNR, CDR2 FQNEAQ (reference sequence). CDR3 loop: CASSSGGQSNYGYTF. The CDR3 DNA sequence: TGTGCCAGCAGCTCAGGGGGACAGAGTAACTATGGCTACACCTTC.

The chain joins TRBV6-2 or TRBV6-3 to TRBJ1-1; no clear D gene. V lost 2 bases to trimming and J lost 0 bases, with 10 bases between them. The CDR3 length is 15 residues. Germline V CDR1 and CDR2: MNHEY, SVGEGT. For the CDR3, the DNA is TGTGCCAGCAGTTACCCTAGTACGATGAACACTGAAGCTTTCTTT. It yields the protein CASSYPSTMNTEAFF.

The chain couples TRBV7-6 to TRBJ1-1, with no clear D. V was pared by 1 base and J by 1 base, with 4 bases between. From germline, CDR1 is SGHVS and CDR2 FNYEAQ. The CDR3 is 13 residues long. The CDR3, as DNA: TGTGCCAGCAGCTTAGACTCGAACACTGAAGCTTTCTTT. Translation: CASSLDSNTEAFF.

The J gene is TRBJ1-2, the V gene TRBV6-6; no clear D gene. The CDR3 is made up of 11 amino acids. Between the trimmed V and J ends, which lost 4 bases and 4 bases, there was a span of 4 bases. Germline lookup yields CDR1 MNHNY and CDR2 SVGAGI (reference sequence). Written as DNA, the CDR3 is TGTGCCAGCAGTTCCCGCTATGGCTACACCTTC. Translated, it gives CASSSRYGYTF.

The rearrangement uses TRBV11-2 and TRBJ2-1; 11 nucleotides match TRBD2. The CDR3 has 15 residues. Germline-derived CDR1 and CDR2 are SGHAT and FQNNGV. V shed 6 bases and J 7 bases; nucleotides not matched to a gene: 8. This CDR3 is CASRIAGGPSNEQFF. CDR3 bases: TGTGCCAGCAGAATAGCGGGAGGGCCCTCGAATGAGCAGTTCTTC.

The V call is TRBV27, the J call TRBJ2-3; D may be TRBD2 (5 bases). The CDR3 spans 15 residues. CDR1 and CDR2 from the germline V gene are MNHEY and SMNVEV (reference sequence). Between the trimmed V and J ends, which lost 3 bases and 1 base, there was a span of 11 bases. The CDR3 region has the DNA TGTGCCAGCAGTTTGCCGGGGTGGGGCACAGATACGCAGTATTTT. Protein sequence: CASSLPGWGTDTQYF.

The genes are TRBV7-2 and TRBJ1-2; 8 nucleotides align to TRBD1. The germline V gene has CDR1 SGHTA and CDR2 FQGNSA. The CDR3 is 15 amino acids. V shed 1 base and J 7 bases; nucleotides not matched to a gene: 8. CDR3 amino acids: CASSLGTGLRSGYTF. In DNA form, the CDR3 reads TGTGCCAGCAGCTTAGGGACAGGGTTGCGGAGTGGCTACACCTTC.

The V and J genes are TRBV28 and TRBJ2-5; TRBD2 agrees at 8 bases. Trimming at V came to 5 bases and at J to 4 bases, leaving 6 bases not matched to a gene. Germline V gene sequence: CDR1 MDHEN, CDR2 SYDVKM. CDR3 length: 14 residues. The CDR3 spells CASSRRLAGETQYF. Written as DNA, the CDR3 is TGTGCCAGCAGTCGACGGCTAGCGGGAGAGACCCAGTACTTC.

The chain couples TRBV3-1 (or the pseudogene TRBV3-2) to TRBJ1-6; 9 bases map to TRBD1. V trimming: 6 bases; J trimming: 0 bases; junction bases outside the gene matches: 3. CDR3 size: 16 residues. Per the germline V gene, CDR1 is LGHDT and CDR2 is YNNKEL (reference sequence). The CDR3 sequence: CASRGQGSSYNSPLHF. The CDR3 DNA follows: TGTGCCAGCAGAGGACAGGGGAGCTCCTATAATTCACCCCTCCACTTT.

CDR3 loop: CASSQAPTSEVKNEQFF. Written as DNA, the CDR3 is TGCGCCAGCAGCCAAGCCCCAACTAGCGAAGTAAAAAATGAGCAGTTCTTC. This chain links TRBV4-1 with TRBJ2-1; 7 nucleotides agree with TRBD2. Germline assignment: CDR1 MGHRA and CDR2 YSYEKL. The CDR3 is made up of 17 amino acids. J gave up 7 bases and V 1 base, and 13 bases lay outside the gene matches.

The chain joins TRBV5-6 to TRBJ1-5; D possibly corresponds to TRBD1 (6 bases). CDR1 and CDR2 (germline): SGHDT, YYEEEE. Trimming stripped 3 bases from V and 3 bases from J, with 13 bases between. The CDR3 spans 15 residues. DNA of the CDR3: TGTGCCAGCAGCTCCGGCGGGGGGCTCAATCAGCCCCAGCATTTT. Amino acids: CASSSGGGLNQPQHF.